This TCR beta chain was sequenced during a study of blood T cell repertoires in COVID-19. At the level of the study: Some COVID-19 samples were acute and others convalescent; all came from the United States, Italy and Spain. In each case, the material was cDNA or gDNA derived from T cells, B-cell-depleted T cells, or PBMCs.

The CDR3 is 14 amino acids. The V and J ends lost 6 bases and 9 bases, in that order; junction bases with no gene match: 6. From germline, CDR1 is SNHLY and CDR2 FYNNEI. This clone was seen only a few times. The authors' processing: Using reference gene primer amplification, nucleated cell counts were estimated. Sequencing used immunoSEQ multiplex PCR; TCRdb keeps in-frame clones, though not all of them. From that table come the V and J calls and clone size; the DNA was used to work out D and trimming. This repertoire shows 160,000 or so clones, 70% to 90% found once; its top ten account for 2.5% to 3.5%.

The receptor's source is a man aged 55 to 69 with acute or convalescent COVID-19. The sequencing input was peripheral blood. This chain links TRBV2 with TRBJ1-6; 9 bases are a match to TRBD1. CDR3 nucleotides: TGTGCCAGCAGACAAACAGGGGGCGGTTCACCCCTCCACTTT. Amino acids: CASRQTGGGSPLHF.